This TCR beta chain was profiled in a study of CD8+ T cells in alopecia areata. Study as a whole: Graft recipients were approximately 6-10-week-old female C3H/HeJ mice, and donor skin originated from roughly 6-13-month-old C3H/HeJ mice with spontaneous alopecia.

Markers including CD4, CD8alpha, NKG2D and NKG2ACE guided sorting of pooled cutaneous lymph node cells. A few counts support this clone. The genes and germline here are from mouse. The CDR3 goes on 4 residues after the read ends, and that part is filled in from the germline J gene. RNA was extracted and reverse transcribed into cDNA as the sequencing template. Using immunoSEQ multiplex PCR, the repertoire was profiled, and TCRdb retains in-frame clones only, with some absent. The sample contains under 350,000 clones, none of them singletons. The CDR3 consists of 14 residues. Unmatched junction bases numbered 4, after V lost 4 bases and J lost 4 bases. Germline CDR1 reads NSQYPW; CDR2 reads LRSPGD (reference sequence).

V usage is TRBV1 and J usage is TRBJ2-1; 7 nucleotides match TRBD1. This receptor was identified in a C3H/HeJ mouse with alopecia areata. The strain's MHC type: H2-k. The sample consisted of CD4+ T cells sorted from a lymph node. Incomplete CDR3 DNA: TGCACCTGCAGTGACCGGGACAGATATGCT. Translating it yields CTCSDRDRYA. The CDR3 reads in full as CTCSDRDRYAEQFF. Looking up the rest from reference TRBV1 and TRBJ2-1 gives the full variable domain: VTLLEQNPRWRLVPRGQAVNLRCILKNSQYPWMSWYQQDLQKQLQWLFTLRSPGDKEVKSLPGADYLATRVTDTELRLQVANMSQGRTLYCTCSDRDRYAEQFFGPGTRLTVL.